The clone carrying this TCR beta chain was recorded only once. Method: immunoSEQ multiplex PCR; TCRdb's copy keeps in-frame clones and lacks some. The top ten clones hold 5.5% to 7% of a sample with 250,000 to 350,000 clones, about 85% of them seen once. These data come from a study of blood T cell repertoires in COVID-19. V was cut by 2 bases and J by 7 bases, with 6 bases left in between. Germline CDR1 reads LGHDT; CDR2 reads YNNKEL (reference sequence). This CDR3 has 11 amino acids. Participants were aged about 18 to 90 years from more than 20 US areas. The sequencing input was PBMCs or T cells enriched from blood (not recorded which). V is TRBV3-1 (or the pseudogene TRBV3-2) and J is TRBJ2-7, with no clear D. The receptor's source is a woman aged 25-40 years who had recovered from COVID-19. The CDR3 loop reads CASSQTVEQYF. CDR3 bases: TGTGCCAGCAGCCAAACTGTGGAGCAGTACTTC.